This T cell receptor beta chain derives from a study of Graves' ophthalmopathy and Graves' hyperthyroidism. The study amplified TCR beta CDR3 regions using RNA transcripts. Investigators did first-round RT-PCR with HTBI primers, then second-round multiplex PCR. MiXCR, run by TCRdb on the multiplex PCR reads, gives a single entry per CDR3 protein. The repertoire consists of about 550,000 distinct CDR3 sequences, with under 40% occurring once and the leading ten covering about 4.1%. The V gene lost 2 bases and the J gene lost 6 bases, with 8 bases spanning the gap. The CDR3 loop spans 13 amino acids. Germline V CDR1 and CDR2: MDHEN, SYDVKM.

This sequence was found in an adult man with Graves' hyperthyroidism. The chain joins TRBV28 to TRBJ1-3; D is unresolved. Specimen: peripheral blood or thyroid tissue (not recorded which). The CDR3 is CASSLVPPNTIYF. In DNA form, the CDR3 reads TGTGCCAGCAGTTTAGTACCCCCAAACACCATATATTTT.